This T cell receptor beta chain derives from a study of cytomegalovirus exposure and HLA in healthy donors. Points on this clone: Antigen unknown.

The PCR employed 60 Vbeta primers together with 13 Jbeta primers. Assay: immunoSEQ multiplex PCR; the TCRdb copy retains only in-frame clones and omits some. The repertoire has about 160,000 clones, 80% to 90% of them found once; the top ten carry more than 2%. The CDR3 consists of 14 residues. V lost 5 bases and J lost 1, with 11 bases in between. Per germline, CDR1 LNHDA and CDR2 SQIVND (reference sequence). Study results and limitations: A likely sequencing artifact accounted for one observed cluster of highly shared sequence variants. Versus the approximately 700-donor mean, an Asian-associated ancestry cluster reportedly showed fewer N-insertions in a later analysis.

Sequences were obtained from PBMCs. The TCR was taken from a man in his late teens or twenties in good health and CMV-seropositive. The chain joins TRBV19 to TRBJ1-1; weak D call: TRBD1 (6 bases). The CDR3 DNA reads TGTGCCAGTAGTCCGCAGGGGCCGAACACTGAAGCTTTCTTT. Its protein product is CASSPQGPNTEAFF.